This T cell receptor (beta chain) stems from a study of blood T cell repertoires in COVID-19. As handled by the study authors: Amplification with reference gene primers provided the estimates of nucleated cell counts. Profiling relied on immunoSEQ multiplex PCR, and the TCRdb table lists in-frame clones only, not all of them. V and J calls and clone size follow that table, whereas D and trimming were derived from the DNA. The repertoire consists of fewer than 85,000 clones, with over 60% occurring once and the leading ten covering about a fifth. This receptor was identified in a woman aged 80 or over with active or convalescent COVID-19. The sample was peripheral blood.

CDR3 nucleotides: TGTGCCAGCAGCTTCTTAGGAGGGTATACCGGGGAGCTGTTTTTT. Protein product: CASSFLGGYTGELFF. The chain joins TRBV7-2 to TRBJ2-2; the D gene is possibly TRBD2 (6 bases). Germline CDR1 reads SGHTA; CDR2 reads FQGNSA. Between the trimmed V and J ends, which lost 3 bases and 5 bases, there was a span of 13 bases. The CDR3 extends over 15 amino acids. The whole variable domain, remainder taken from reference TRBV7-2 and TRBJ2-2, is GAGVSQSPSNKVTEKGKDVELRCDPISGHTALYWYRQSLGQGLEFLIYFQGNSAPDKSGLPSDRFSAERTGGSVSTLTIQRTQQEDSAVYLCASSFLGGYTGELFFGEGSRLTVL.